This TCR gamma chain was captured in a study of gamma-delta T cells after stem cell transplantation. The CDR3 loop spans 15 amino acids. CDR1 is GITISATS, CDR2 ISYDGTV, per germline (reference sequence). J was trimmed by 6 bases and V by 2 bases; bases with no gene match: 1. TCRdb fed the RT-PCR reads into CATT to redo clone calling. The profile shows 2,500 to 3,500 gamma-chain clones, about 17% of them singletons. V and J are TRGV9 and TRGJP. Source material: gamma-delta T cells. This receptor was taken from a human donor. It is not recorded whose cells these are; they may come from a transplant donor. The CDR3 coding sequence is TGTGCCTTGTGGGAGGGAGAGTTGGGCAAAAAAATCAAGGTATTT. Amino acid sequence: CALWEGELGKKIKVF.